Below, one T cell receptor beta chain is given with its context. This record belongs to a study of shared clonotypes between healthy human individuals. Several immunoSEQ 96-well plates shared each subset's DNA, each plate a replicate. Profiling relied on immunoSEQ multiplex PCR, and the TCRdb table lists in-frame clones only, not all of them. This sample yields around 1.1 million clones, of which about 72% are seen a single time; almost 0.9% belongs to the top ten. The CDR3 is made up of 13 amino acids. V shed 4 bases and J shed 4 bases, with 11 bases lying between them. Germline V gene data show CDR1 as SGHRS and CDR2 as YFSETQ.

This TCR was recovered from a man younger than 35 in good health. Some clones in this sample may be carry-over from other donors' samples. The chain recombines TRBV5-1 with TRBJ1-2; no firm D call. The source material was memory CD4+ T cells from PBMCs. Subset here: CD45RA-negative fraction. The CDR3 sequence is CASSADVTYGYTF. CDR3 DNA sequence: TGCGCCAGCAGCGCGGATGTCACCTATGGCTACACCTTC.